The entry below gives a single TCR beta chain sequence along with its context. What it binds is not known. TCRdb re-called the reads through MiXCR, storing one row per CDR3 protein. The repertoire holds about 890,000 distinct CDR3 sequences, with 30% to 40% as singletons. The data were obtained in a study of T cell repertoires in cytomegalovirus infection. On the study more broadly: HLA-B-restricted CMV epitopes that are well studied were used alongside recently identified HLA-C-restricted ones. Public TCR beta signatures indicated both CMV infection and matching HLA type. Study-level points and caveats: HLA-C-restricted CMV-specific TCR beta clonotypes prevailed in the ex vivo response. Carriers of CMV and the relevant HLA type were discriminated by public TCR beta frequency.

The CDR3 covers 19 residues. Looked up from germline, CDR1 is SGHDN and CDR2 is FVKESK. The ends lost 0 bases at V and 5 bases at J; junction bases unmatched: 13. The V and J genes are TRBV14 and TRBJ2-5; 12 nucleotides line up with TRBD2. The sequenced sample was cultured CD8+ T cells from PBMCs, obtained from culture after CMV antigen stimulation. This clonotype originated in a human donor in good health (CMV status not recorded). Some clones in this sample may be carry-over from other donors' samples. The CDR3 DNA follows: TGTGCCAGCAGCCAAGATCCCTCCTGGCTAGCGGGGGGGCTGGAGACCCAGTACTTC. It codes for CASSQDPSWLAGGLETQYF.